These T cell receptor beta chains were read from a single sample in a study of T cell responses to AZD1222 COVID-19 vaccine. TCRdb keeps only in-frame clones here, not all; method: immunoSEQ multiplex PCR. This table has about 86,000 clones, approximately 82% appearing once. Sequenced here: peripheral blood, sampled on day 0 of AZD1222 vaccination. Every receptor here comes from an adult in good health. The CDR3 runs from the conserved cysteine through the conserved F or W. The D gene is left open where the match is weak. Clone size is stated in some rows and not others, as once, few, many or a class when expanded.

d_call	j_call	clone_size	v_call	cdr3_nt	cdr3_aa
TRBD2	TRBJ2-1	.	TRBV4-3	TGCGCCAGCAGCCCCAGTCTGACTAGCGGATGGAATGAGCAGTTCTTC	CASSPSLTSGWNEQFF
.	TRBJ2-3	.	TRBV6-2/TRBV6-3	TGTGCCAGCAGTTCCGCTAGCGCCACAGATACGCAGTATTTT	CASSSASATDTQYF
.	TRBJ1-1	.	TRBV30	TGTGCCTGGAGCCTAATGGGGAACACTGAAGCTTTCTTT	CAWSLMGNTEAFF
.	TRBJ1-2	.	TRBV6-5	TGTGCCAGCAGTCGGCAACCGGGATACTACTATGGCTACACCTTC	CASSRQPGYYYGYTF
.	TRBJ1-5	.	TRBV16	TGTGCCAGCAGCCAATCGGCGGGGGATCAGCCCCAGCATTTT	CASSQSAGDQPQHF
.	TRBJ2-1	.	TRBV3-1/TRBV3-2	TGTGCCAGCAGCCATATTCGGGACCCCAATGAGCAGTTCTTC	CASSHIRDPNEQFF
TRBD2	TRBJ2-1	.	TRBV28	TGTGCCAGCAGTACTTTTCACCAACTAGCGGGAGGGACCAATGAGCAGTTCTTC	CASSTFHQLAGGTNEQFF
.	TRBJ1-1	.	TRBV18	TGTGCCAGCTCACCAGGCAGGGAAACTGAAGCTTTCTTT	CASSPGRETEAFF
TRBD1	TRBJ1-2	.	TRBV19	TGTGCCAGCGGGGGGACAGGGGCCCCCAGACGCAGCGGCTACACCTTC	CASGGTGAPRRSGYTF
TRBD2	TRBJ2-3	.	TRBV28	TGTGCCAGCAGTTCGGTAGCGGGAGAGTGGAGAGATACGCAGTATTTT	CASSSVAGEWRDTQYF
TRBD2	TRBJ2-5	.	TRBV10-1	TGCGCCAGCAGTCCACTAACTAGCGGGAGAAGGGAAGAGACCCAGTACTTC	CASSPLTSGRREETQYF
.	TRBJ2-1	.	TRBV5-4	TGTGCCAGCAGGCACGTCGAGGGAGAGCAGTTCTTC	CASRHVEGEQFF
.	TRBJ2-6	.	TRBV14	TGTGCCAGCAGCCGGGGGGCCAACGTCCTGACTTTC	CASSRGANVLTF
TRBD1	TRBJ1-1	.	TRBV5-5	TGTGCCAGCAGCCCTATGACAGGGGTAAGGAACACTGAAGCTTTCTTT	CASSPMTGVRNTEAFF
TRBD1	TRBJ1-2	.	TRBV5-1	TGCGCCAGCAGCTTGGGACAGGGGCCCCCTAACTATGGCTACACCTTC	CASSLGQGPPNYGYTF
.	TRBJ2-1	.	TRBV10-2	TGCGCCAGCAGTGATTGGGTTAGCTCCTACAATGAGCAGTTCTTC	CASSDWVSSYNEQFF
TRBD1	TRBJ2-7	.	TRBV5-6	TGTGCCAGCAGCTTGGATAGGACAGGGTTGTGGGAGCAGTACTTC	CASSLDRTGLWEQYF
.	TRBJ1-2	.	TRBV6-5	TGTGCCGGAGCCTTCCCGGGAGGGCTCTATGGCTACACCTTC	CAGAFPGGLYGYTF
.	TRBJ2-7	.	TRBV19	TGTGCCAGTAGTATTACCGGAAGTGGGGAGCAGTACTTC	CASSITGSGEQYF
.	TRBJ2-6	.	TRBV19	TGTGCCAGTAGTATGTCAAAGGACTCTGGGGCCAACGTCCTGACTTTC	CASSMSKDSGANVLTF
.	TRBJ1-6	.	TRBV18	TGTGCCAGCTCACTCGAAGGGATGGATTCACCCCTCCACTTT	CASSLEGMDSPLHF
TRBD1	TRBJ2-3	few	TRBV12-5	TGTGCTAGTGGTTTCGGGACAGGGAAGGTAGATACGCAGTATTTT	CASGFGTGKVDTQYF
.	TRBJ2-1	.	TRBV10-1	TGCGCCAGCAGTGCCAGGGAATTAAGGGAGCAGTTCTTC	CASSARELREQFF
.	TRBJ1-2	.	TRBV30	TGTGCCTGGAGTGTCTCCCTAGGGGCCAAGGCGGGGACCTTC	CAWSVSLGAKAGTF
.	TRBJ2-3	.	TRBV5-1	TGCGCCAGCAGCCCGAGTTCGACTAGGTGGCGGAGCAGTGATACGCAGTATTTT	CASSPSSTRWRSSDTQYF
.	TRBJ2-7	few	TRBV12-3/TRBV12-4	TGTGCCAGCAGTCGATCTAGCGAGCAGTACTTC	CASSRSSEQYF
.	TRBJ2-5	.	TRBV29-1	TGCAGCGTTGTGGGTAGCGGAGGGGGGGAGACCCAGTACTTC	CSVVGSGGGETQYF
.	TRBJ1-2	.	TRBV5-4	TGTGCCAGCAGCTTGGTAGGACAAGTTAACTATGGCTACACCTTC	CASSLVGQVNYGYTF